Sequencing of this T cell receptor beta chain was carried out in a study of T cell responses to AZD1222 COVID-19 vaccine listed by TCRdb under 2021. For context, the study as a whole: TCR sequencing covered fewer than 250 trial participants: approximately 200 given two doses of AZD1222 and about 26 given two doses of MenACWY control vaccine. Enrollment into the trials was organized by age into subgroups of 18-55, 56-69 and 70-plus years, and those subgroups contained roughly 150, 30 and 60 TCR-sequenced participants, respectively.

General conclusions and limits of the study: Participants were mostly white British and included more females than males, and it was suggested by the authors that clonal diversity may have been underestimated. The 56-69-year group was small, and its depth increase did not reach significance, likely because of low power. Conclusions about previously exposed vaccinees were limited because only six or seven AZD1222 recipients were SARS-CoV-2 seropositive at baseline. After two AZD1222 doses, both the breadth and the depth of spike-specific TCRs were significantly higher than at day 0 and than in MenACWY recipients. No day 14 peak-response samples were available, so repertoires were characterized only after the peak T cell response. The vaccine-associated CD4 TCRs covered the entire spike protein, and the dominant responses fell in regions 160-218 and 743-854. Reportedly, almost half of the unique spike-specific TCRs recognized epitopes lying outside the regions that are mutated in the B.1.351 and B.1.1.7 variants.

The CDR3 regions of human TCRbeta chains were analyzed by immunosequencing. On the authors' methods: Repertoire TCRs were checked for matches against a reference library of SARS-CoV-2-specific TCRs that had been generated using the MIRA antigen-specificity platform. Breadth meant the fraction of unique TCRs that were SARS-CoV-2-associated, whereas depth meant the fraction of total T cells that were SARS-CoV-2-associated. Each spike-specific TCR was assigned to its reactive spike region and to a CD4 or CD8 class using the MIRA data. Log10-transformed breadth and depth values were compared by one-way ANOVA with Sidak's multiple comparisons tests. In its TCRdb copy, this immuneACCESS table keeps in-frame sequences only and misses some clones. Where compared with another copy, unresolved V genes explain less than half of these, and the others have no known cause. V, J and clone size reflect that table, while D and trimming were determined from the DNA. Within this sample are about 130,000 clones, with 70% to 90% of them counted one time only. 8% to 10% of the sample belongs to the ten largest clones.

V was cut back by 3 bases and J by 1 base, leaving a gap of 16 bases between them. CDR1 and CDR2 are read off the germline V gene (reference sequence) as LNHDA and SQIVND. The CDR3 covers 17 residues, taking in both the cysteine and the phenylalanine. Just CDR3 DNA is preserved here, 51 bases in frame from base 1. The time point label for this specimen denotes: about 28 days (+/-7) after the second vaccine dose. Because spike-specific TCR depth and breadth did not differ between the two schedules, AZD1222 recipients who got a second dose at roughly 4 weeks were pooled with those who got a second dose at roughly 12 weeks. Samples from vaccinated people were obtained from the UK trials COV001 and COV002, which included a single-blind randomized controlled phase 2/3 trial of AZD1222 (ChAdOx1 nCoV-19) in healthy adults. Trial participant PBMC samples were collected at day 0 and day 28 after the second dose for TCRbeta chain sequencing.

With regard to this clone: The clone's antigen remains unknown. No base quality values were provided; no much bigger clone lies one nucleotide off.

Recombination joined TRBV19 with TRBJ1-5; possibly the D gene is TRBD1, per 5 matching bases. The source material was peripheral blood, sampled 28 days after the second AZD1222 dose. The source of this sequence is an adult who received the AZD1222 COVID-19 vaccine. For the CDR3, the sequence is CASSIYQGGSSNQPQHF. The DNA sequence is TGTGCCAGTAGTATTTATCAGGGAGGGTCGAGCAATCAGCCCCAGCATTTT.